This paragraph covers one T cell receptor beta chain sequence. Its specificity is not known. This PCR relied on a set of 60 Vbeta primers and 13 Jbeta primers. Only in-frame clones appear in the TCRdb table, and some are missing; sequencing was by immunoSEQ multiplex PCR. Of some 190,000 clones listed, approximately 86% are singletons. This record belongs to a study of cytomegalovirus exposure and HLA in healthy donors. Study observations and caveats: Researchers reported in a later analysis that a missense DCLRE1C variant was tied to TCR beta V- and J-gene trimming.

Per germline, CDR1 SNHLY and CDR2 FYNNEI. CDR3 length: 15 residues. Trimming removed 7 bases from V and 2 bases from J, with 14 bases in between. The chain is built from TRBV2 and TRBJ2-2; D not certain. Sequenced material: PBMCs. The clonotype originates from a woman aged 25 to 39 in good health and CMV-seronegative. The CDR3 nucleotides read TGTGCCAGCACATTAGCAGCCGGCAACACCGGGGAGCTGTTTTTT. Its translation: CASTLAAGNTGELFF.